The rows below give T cell receptor beta chains drawn from one sample of a study of blood T cell repertoires in COVID-19. TCRdb keeps only in-frame clones here, not all; method: immunoSEQ multiplex PCR. This sample yields approximately 220,000 clones, of which roughly 86% are seen a single time; 3% to 3.5% belongs to the top ten. The sample comprised peripheral blood. Receptors were obtained from a man aged 55 to 69 with acute or convalescent COVID-19. Both conserved end residues are trimmed from each CDR3.

TRBV6-5	TRBJ1-1	ANKGTGMNTEAF
TRBV4-3	TRBJ2-3	ASSQGDRPDTQY
TRBV5-1	TRBJ1-4	ASSLLVRTGGYEKLF
TRBV7-9	TRBJ2-7	ASSLSSYEQY
TRBV7-8	TRBJ1-2	ASSAAGQSGYT
TRBV7-2	TRBJ1-1	ASSLQPGQGARNTEAF
TRBV21-1	TRBJ2-7	ASSNYAPGLVSYEQY
TRBV25-1	TRBJ2-3	ASSELAGATPDTQY
TRBV11-2	TRBJ1-1	ASSLAGTGGTEAF
TRBV18	TRBJ1-4	ASSPLTGQSKLF
TRBV6-5	TRBJ1-2	ASSLENYGYT
TRBV5-1	TRBJ2-3	ASSITSGIRSTDTQY
TRBV2	TRBJ1-4	ASRPNRGVNEKLF
TRBV10-1	TRBJ1-5	ASSEWPGGEGNQPQH
TRBV3-1/TRBV3-2	TRBJ2-1	ASSQVPKQF
TRBV2	TRBJ1-1	ASKDTGTEAF
TRBV10-3	TRBJ2-5	AISVIGGPQETQY
TRBV5-4	TRBJ1-2	ASSYGTGGVYGYT
TRBV5-8	TRBJ2-1	ASSLKGLAGGSSYNEQF
TRBV24-1	TRBJ2-2	ATSDSIGGVTGELF
TRBV9	TRBJ2-6	ASSVGEDKSSGANVLT
TRBV3-1/TRBV3-2	TRBJ1-4	ASSQQDRLNEKLF
TRBV19	TRBJ1-2	ASSSRDSANYGYT
TRBV7-8	TRBJ2-2	ASSLSNRGNTGELF
TRBV5-1	TRBJ2-2	ASGPQFNTGELF
TRBV3-1/TRBV3-2	TRBJ2-5	ASSQEKGLKETQY
TRBV10-3	TRBJ2-1	AISVLTPSNEQF
TRBV25-1	TRBJ2-6	ASSGAAPLSGANVLT
TRBV6-5	TRBJ1-2	ASSYSGGWDHGGYT
TRBV7-3	TRBJ2-1	ASSLKGTGAYNEQF
TRBV7-8	TRBJ2-5	ASSWGGRETQY
TRBV5-4	TRBJ1-1	ASSVRQGAMNTEAF
TRBV7-8	TRBJ1-5	ASSPTGTGNQPQH
TRBV18	TRBJ1-1	ASSPPGTVNTEAF
TRBV6-5	TRBJ2-3	ASKTGKRTDTQY
TRBV18	TRBJ2-3	ASSPGSGALTDTQY
TRBV11-2	TRBJ1-4	ASSSGGRVDKLF
TRBV5-1	TRBJ2-2	ASSLLGTSGTGELF
TRBV3-1/TRBV3-2	TRBJ2-2	ASSQDVPVGRGSGELF
TRBV9	TRBJ2-3	ASSVVPATGGIGTDTQY
TRBV11-3	TRBJ2-1	ASSGTRGNEQF
TRBV6-1	TRBJ1-6	ASSESENSPLH
TRBV7-2	TRBJ2-7	ASSRRRVYEQY
TRBV11-3	TRBJ2-1	ASTVGGGASNEQF
TRBV15	TRBJ2-7	ATSRGTGGNEQY
TRBV5-6	TRBJ2-1	ASSGGLSWGNEQF
TRBV19	TRBJ1-2	ASSNMTGPPYGYT
TRBV29-1	TRBJ1-2	SVEGRFGGYT
TRBV5-4	TRBJ1-6	ASSLGQGGNNSPLH
TRBV6-1	TRBJ1-1	ASSELQGAGTEAF
TRBV27	TRBJ2-3	ASSFGWSTDTQY
TRBV2	TRBJ2-1	ASSEFPGGGSSYNEQF
TRBV28	TRBJ2-2	ASSKWTVTNTGELF
TRBV18	TRBJ1-2	ASSPRRGDGYT
TRBV5-5	TRBJ2-1	ASLEGAGYNEQF
TRBV6-5	TRBJ1-2	ASTNQGNYGYT
TRBV27	TRBJ1-2	ASGLDGNYGYT
TRBV6-2/TRBV6-3	TRBJ2-1	ASSPVGQGVLYNEQF